These 3 T cell receptor beta chains were all obtained from the same sample, sequenced in a study of T cells in Graves' hyperthyroidism and ophthalmopathy. Amplified regions were TCR beta CDR3 sequences from RNA transcripts. First-round RT-PCR of the TCR CDR3 relied on the HTBI primer set. A single record per CDR3 protein comes from TCRdb applying MiXCR to the multiplex PCR reads. The data hold approximately 570,000 distinct CDR3 sequences, with nearly 20% observed a single time. Sequencing used blood. These receptors originate from a man aged 35-49 years with Graves' ophthalmopathy.

For this clonotype: Given a much more abundant clone one base away, this may be a read error. The genes are TRBV7-8 and TRBJ2-2; D may be TRBD2 (6 bases). V lost 5 bases, J lost 0 bases, and 16 bases lay in between. The CDR3 consists of 17 residues. Germline CDR1 is SGHVS and CDR2 is FQNEAQ. The CDR3 DNA sequence: TGTGCCAGCAGCCAACGTCCGGGGACTTCGAACACCGGGGAGCTGTTTTTT. Translation gives CASSQRPGTSNTGELFF.

The chain employs TRBV6-1 and TRBJ2-7; D call uncertain. Trimming removed 10 bases from V and 6 bases from J, with 4 bases in between. The CDR3 spans 8 residues. Germline lookup yields CDR1 MNHNS and CDR2 SASEGT. CDR3 loop: CANGEQYF. CDR3 bases: TGTGCCAATGGCGAGCAGTACTTC.

This chain joins TRBV28 and TRBJ2-2; 11 positions agree with TRBD2. V lost 1 base and J lost 7; bases outside the gene matches: 5. The CDR3 extends over 16 amino acids. Looked up from germline, CDR1 is MDHEN and CDR2 is SYDVKM. The CDR3, as DNA: TGTGCCAGCAGTTTATTAGCGGGAGGGCCGAGCGGGGAGCTGTTTTTT. Its translation: CASSLLAGGPSGELFF.